The clone carrying this T cell receptor (beta chain) occurred many times. Its antigen remains unknown. The data were obtained in a study of T cells in Graves' hyperthyroidism and ophthalmopathy. Study-level background: Peripheral blood samples were taken at initial diagnosis, prior to any treatment. Study-wide findings and caveats: Patients with ophthalmopathy were separated from those with stable hyperthyroidism by a 13 V-J model. Most expanded thyroid clonotypes above 0.001 recurred in blood.

Amplified TCR beta CDR3 regions derived from RNA transcripts. An initial round of RT-PCR targeting the TCR CDR3 relied on the HTBI primer set. MiXCR, run by TCRdb on the multiplex PCR reads, gives a single entry per CDR3 protein. The sample lists more than 500,000 distinct CDR3 sequences, 15% to 20% seen once, with approximately 30% in the top ten. Germline lookup yields CDR1 SGHTA and CDR2 FQGNSA. The CDR3 totals 12 residues. V was cut by 6 bases and J by 7 bases, with 12 bases left in between. A patient was excluded if there was uncontrolled infection, other autoimmune disease, pregnancy or lactation.

The chain carries TRBV7-2 and TRBJ1-1, with D perhaps matching TRBD1 (5 bases). The sequence came from a woman aged 30 to 39 with Graves' ophthalmopathy. Sequencing input: blood. The CDR3 sequence: CASSPGLYEAFF. DNA of the CDR3: TGTGCCAGCAGTCCGGGACTCTATGAAGCTTTCTTT.